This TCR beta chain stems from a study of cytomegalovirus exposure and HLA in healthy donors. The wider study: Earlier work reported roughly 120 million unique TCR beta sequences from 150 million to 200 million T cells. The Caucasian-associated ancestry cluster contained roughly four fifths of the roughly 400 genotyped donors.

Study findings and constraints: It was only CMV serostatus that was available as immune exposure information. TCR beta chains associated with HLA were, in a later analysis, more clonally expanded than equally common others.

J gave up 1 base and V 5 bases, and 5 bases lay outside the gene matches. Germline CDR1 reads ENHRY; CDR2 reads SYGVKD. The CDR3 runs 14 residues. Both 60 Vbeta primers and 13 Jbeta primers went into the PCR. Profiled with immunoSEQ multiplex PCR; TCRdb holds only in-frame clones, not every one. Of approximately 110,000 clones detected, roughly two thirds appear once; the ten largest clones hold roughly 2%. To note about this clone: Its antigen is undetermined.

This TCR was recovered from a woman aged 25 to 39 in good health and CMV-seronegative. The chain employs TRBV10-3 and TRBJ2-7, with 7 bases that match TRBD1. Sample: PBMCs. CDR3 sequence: CAISKGAGSYEQYF. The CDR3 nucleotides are TGTGCCATCAGTAAGGGGGCAGGATCCTACGAGCAGTACTTC.